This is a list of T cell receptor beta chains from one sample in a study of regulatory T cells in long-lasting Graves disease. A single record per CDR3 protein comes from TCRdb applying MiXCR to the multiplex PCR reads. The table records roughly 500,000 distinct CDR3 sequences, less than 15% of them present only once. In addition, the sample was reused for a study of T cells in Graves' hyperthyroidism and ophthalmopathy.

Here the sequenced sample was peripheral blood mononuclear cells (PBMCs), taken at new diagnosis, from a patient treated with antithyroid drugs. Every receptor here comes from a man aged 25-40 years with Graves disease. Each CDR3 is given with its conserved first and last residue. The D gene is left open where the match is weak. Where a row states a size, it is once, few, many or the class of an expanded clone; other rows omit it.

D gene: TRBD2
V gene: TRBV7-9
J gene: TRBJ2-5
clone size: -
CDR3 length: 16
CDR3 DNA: TGTGCCAGCAGCTTAAGGACTAGCGGGAGGGAGGAGACCCAGTACTTC
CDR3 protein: CASSLRTSGREETQYF

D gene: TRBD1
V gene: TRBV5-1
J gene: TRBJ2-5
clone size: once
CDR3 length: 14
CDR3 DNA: TGCGCCAGCAGCAAGGGACAGTTTCAAGAGACCCAGTACTTC
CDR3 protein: CASSKGQFQETQYF

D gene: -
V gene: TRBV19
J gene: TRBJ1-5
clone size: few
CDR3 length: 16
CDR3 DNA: TGTGCCAGTAGTAATCTTCGGACGGTTAGCAATCAGCCCCAGCATTTT
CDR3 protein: CASSNLRTVSNQPQHF

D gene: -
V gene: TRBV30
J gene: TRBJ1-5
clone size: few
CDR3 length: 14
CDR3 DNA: TGTGCCTGGACCGACGGGGGGCCTAGGGGGCCCCAGCATTTT
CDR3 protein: CAWTDGGPRGPQHF

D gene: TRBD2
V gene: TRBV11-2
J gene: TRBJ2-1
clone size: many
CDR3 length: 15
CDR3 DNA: TGTGCCAGCAGCGCTAGCGGAACAACCTACAATGAGCAGTTCTTC
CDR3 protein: CASSASGTTYNEQFF

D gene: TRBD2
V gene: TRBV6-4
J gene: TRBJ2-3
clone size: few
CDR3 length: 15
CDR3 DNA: TGTGCCAGCAGTGAGACTAGCGGGATGGGGGATACGCAGTATTTT
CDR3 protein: CASSETSGMGDTQYF

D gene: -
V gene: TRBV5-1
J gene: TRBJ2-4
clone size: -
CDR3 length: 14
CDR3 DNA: TGCGCCAGCAGTCTGGAGGGACCATCAACCGGTCAGTACTTC
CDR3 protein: CASSLEGPSTGQYF

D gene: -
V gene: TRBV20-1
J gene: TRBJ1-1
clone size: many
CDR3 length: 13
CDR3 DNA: TGCAGTGCTAGGAGAGACAGTCGGACTGAAGCTTTCTTT
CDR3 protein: CSARRDSRTEAFF

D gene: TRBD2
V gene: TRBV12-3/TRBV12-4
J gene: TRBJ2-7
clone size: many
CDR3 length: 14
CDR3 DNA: TGTGCCAGCATTCGGACTAGCGGGAGCCACGAGCAGTACTTC
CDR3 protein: CASIRTSGSHEQYF

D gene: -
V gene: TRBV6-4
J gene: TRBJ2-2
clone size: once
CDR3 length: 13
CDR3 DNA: TGTGCCAGCAGTGACAGGGCCACCGGGGAGCTGTTTTTT
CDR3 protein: CASSDRATGELFF

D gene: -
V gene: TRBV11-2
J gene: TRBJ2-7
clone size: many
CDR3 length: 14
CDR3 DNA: TGTGCCAGCAGCCGCCAATCGGGCTCCTACGAGCAGTACTTC
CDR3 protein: CASSRQSGSYEQYF

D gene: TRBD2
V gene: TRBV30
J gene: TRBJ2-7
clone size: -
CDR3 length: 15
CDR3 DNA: TGTGCCTGGGCAGAAGGACTAGCGGGAAAGTACGAGCAGTACTTC
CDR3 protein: CAWAEGLAGKYEQYF

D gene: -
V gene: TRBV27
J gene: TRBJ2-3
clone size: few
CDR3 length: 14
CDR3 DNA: TGTGCCAGCAGTATCTATCCGGGGCCAGGTACGCAGTATTTT
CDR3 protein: CASSIYPGPGTQYF

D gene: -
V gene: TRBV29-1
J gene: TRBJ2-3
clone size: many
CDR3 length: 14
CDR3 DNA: TGCAGCGTTCAGTTGCGGGGTGGGTTGGATACGCAGTATTTT
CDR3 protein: CSVQLRGGLDTQYF

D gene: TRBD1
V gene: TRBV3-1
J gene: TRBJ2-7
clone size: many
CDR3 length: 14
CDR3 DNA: TGTGCCAGCAGCCACGGGACAGGCACCTACGAGCAGTACTTC
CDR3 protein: CASSHGTGTYEQYF

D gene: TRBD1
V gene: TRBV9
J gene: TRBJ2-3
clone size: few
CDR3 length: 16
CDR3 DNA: TGTGCCAGCAGCGTACCCACAGGGGGTAGCACAGATACGCAGTATTTT
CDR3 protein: CASSVPTGGSTDTQYF

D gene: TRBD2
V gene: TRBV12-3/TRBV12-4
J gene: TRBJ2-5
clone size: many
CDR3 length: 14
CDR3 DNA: TGTGCCAGCAGTTTAGGGGAGGGTTCGCAGACCCAGTACTTC
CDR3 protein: CASSLGEGSQTQYF

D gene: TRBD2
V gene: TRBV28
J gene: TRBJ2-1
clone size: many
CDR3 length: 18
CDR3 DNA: TGTGCCAGCAGTTTGGGGGGCGTTCTAGCGGGCAATCACAATGAGCAGTTCTTC
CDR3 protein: CASSLGGVLAGNHNEQFF

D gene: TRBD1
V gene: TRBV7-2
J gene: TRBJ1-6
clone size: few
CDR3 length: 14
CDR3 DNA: TGTGCCAGCAGCCCTGGACAGGGCTATTCACCCCTCCACTTT
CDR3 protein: CASSPGQGYSPLHF

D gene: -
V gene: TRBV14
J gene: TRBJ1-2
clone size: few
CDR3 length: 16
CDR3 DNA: TGTGCCAGCAGCCAAGGTTCACCTAGGGTTTCGTGGGGCTACACCTTC
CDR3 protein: CASSQGSPRVSWGYTF

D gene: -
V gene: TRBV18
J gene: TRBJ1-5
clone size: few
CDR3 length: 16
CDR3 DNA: TGTGCCAGCTCACCGGGGGTACGGGGTAGCAATCAGCCCCAGCATTTT
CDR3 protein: CASSPGVRGSNQPQHF

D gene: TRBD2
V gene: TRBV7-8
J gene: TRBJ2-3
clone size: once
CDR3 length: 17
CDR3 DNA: TGTGCCAGCAGCTTATCGGGACTAGCGGGAGAACACAGATACGCAGTATTT
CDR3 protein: CASSLSGLAGEHRYAVF

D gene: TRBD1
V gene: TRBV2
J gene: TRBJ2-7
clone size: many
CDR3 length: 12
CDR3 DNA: TGTGCCGGCCTGGGACAGGGGTCTTGGAAGTACTTC
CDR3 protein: CAGLGQGSWKYF

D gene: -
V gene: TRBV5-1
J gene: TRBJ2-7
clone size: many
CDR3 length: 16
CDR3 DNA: TGCGCCAGCAGCTTGGGATCGCTAGCGAGTACCTACGAGCAGTACTTC
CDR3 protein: CASSLGSLASTYEQYF

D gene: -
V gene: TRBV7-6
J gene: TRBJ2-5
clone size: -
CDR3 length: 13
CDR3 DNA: TGTGCCAGCCAAACAGAGGACCAAGAGACCCAGTACTTC
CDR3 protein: CASQTEDQETQYF

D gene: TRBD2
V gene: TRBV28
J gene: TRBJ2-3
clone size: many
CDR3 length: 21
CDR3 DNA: TGTGCCAGCAGTTTCCCATTAACCTCCCTCATAAGCGGGAGTTGGACAGATACGCAGTATTTT
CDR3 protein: CASSFPLTSLISGSWTDTQYF

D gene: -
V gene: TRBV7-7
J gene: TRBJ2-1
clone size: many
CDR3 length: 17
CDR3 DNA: TGTGCCAGCAGCTTAGCGCCTAACGGGTCCTCCTACAATGAGCAGTTCTTC
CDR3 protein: CASSLAPNGSSYNEQFF

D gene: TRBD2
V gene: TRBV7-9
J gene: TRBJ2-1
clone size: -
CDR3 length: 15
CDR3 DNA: TGTGCCAGCAGCAAACTAGCGGGAGGTCCCAATGAGCAGTTCTTC
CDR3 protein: CASSKLAGGPNEQFF

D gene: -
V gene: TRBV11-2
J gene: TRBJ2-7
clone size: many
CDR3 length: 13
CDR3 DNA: TGTGCCAGCAGCACCTCCGGGACCTACGAGCAGTACTTC
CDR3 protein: CASSTSGTYEQYF

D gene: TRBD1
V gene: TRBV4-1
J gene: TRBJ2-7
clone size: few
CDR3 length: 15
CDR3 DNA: TGCGCCAGCAGCCCTCTTCCGACAGGGGGCTACGAGCAGTACTTC
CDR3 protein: CASSPLPTGGYEQYF

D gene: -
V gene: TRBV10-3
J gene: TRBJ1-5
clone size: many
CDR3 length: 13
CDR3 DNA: TGTGCCATCACTCAGGGGATAGAACAGCCCCAGCATTTT
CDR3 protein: CAITQGIEQPQHF

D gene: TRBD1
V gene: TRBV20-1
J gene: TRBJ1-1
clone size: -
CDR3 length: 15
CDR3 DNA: TGCAGTGCTGCCGGGACAGGTTCGATGAACACTGAAGCTTTCTTT
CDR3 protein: CSAAGTGSMNTEAFF

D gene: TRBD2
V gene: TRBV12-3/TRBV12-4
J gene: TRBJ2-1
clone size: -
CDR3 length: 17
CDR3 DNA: TGTGCCAGCACCTCCCCTGGAGGGCTAGCGGTCTACAATGAGCAGTTCTTC
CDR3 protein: CASTSPGGLAVYNEQFF

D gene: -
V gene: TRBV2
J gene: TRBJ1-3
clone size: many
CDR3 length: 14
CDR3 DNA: TGTGCCAGCAGCACGACAGGTGCTGGAAACACCATATATTTT
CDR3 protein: CASSTTGAGNTIYF

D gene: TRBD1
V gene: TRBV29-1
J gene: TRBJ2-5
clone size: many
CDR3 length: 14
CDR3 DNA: TGCAGCGTTGAAGATCGGACAGGGTGGGAGACCCAGTACTTC
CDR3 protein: CSVEDRTGWETQYF

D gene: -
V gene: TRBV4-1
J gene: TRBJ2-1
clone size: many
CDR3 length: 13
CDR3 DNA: TGCGCCAGCAGCCAAGGAATGGGGAATGAGCAGTTCTTC
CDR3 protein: CASSQGMGNEQFF

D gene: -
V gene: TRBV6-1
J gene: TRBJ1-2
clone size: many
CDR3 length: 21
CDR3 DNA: TGTGCCAGGGTGCGCATTTTTTGCCCCCTCCTCAGGGGAGAGGGGAACTATGGCTACACCTTC
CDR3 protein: CARVRIFCPLLRGEGNYGYTF

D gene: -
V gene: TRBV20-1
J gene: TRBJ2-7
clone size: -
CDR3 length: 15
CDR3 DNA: TGCAGTGCTAGGGAGCCTACAGGGACGACATGGGAGCAGTACTTC
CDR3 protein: CSAREPTGTTWEQYF

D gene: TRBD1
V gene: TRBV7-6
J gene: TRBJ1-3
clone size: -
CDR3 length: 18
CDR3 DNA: TGTGCCAGCAGCTGGGAGCCCCCGACAGGGGCTACCGGAAACACCATATATTTT
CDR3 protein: CASSWEPPTGATGNTIYF

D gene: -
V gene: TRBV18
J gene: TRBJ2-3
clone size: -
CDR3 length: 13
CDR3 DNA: TGTGCCAGCTCACCGGCCAACACAGATACGCAGTATTTT
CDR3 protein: CASSPANTDTQYF

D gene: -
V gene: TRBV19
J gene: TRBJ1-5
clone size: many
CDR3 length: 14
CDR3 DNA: TGTGCCAGTAGTATCTTAACCGACAATCAGCCCCAGCATTTT
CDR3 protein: CASSILTDNQPQHF

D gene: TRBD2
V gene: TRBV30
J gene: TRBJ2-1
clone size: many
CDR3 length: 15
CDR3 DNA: TGTGCCTGGAGTGCGGGACTAGCCTCCTACAATGAGCAGTTCTTC
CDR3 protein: CAWSAGLASYNEQFF

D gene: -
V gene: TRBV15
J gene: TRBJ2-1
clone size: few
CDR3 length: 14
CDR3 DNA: TGTGCCACCAGCAGACCAACAAGGGTCGGTGAGCAGTTCTTC
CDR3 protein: CATSRPTRVGEQFF

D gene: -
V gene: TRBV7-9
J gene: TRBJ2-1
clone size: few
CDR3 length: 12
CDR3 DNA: TGTGCCAGCAGCTTAAGGGGGGCTGAGCAGTTCTTC
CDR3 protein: CASSLRGAEQFF

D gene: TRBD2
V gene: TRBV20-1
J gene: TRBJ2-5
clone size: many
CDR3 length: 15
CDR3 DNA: TGCAGTGCTAGAGATGCACTAGCGGCGGGAGAGACCCAGTACTTC
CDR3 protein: CSARDALAAGETQYF

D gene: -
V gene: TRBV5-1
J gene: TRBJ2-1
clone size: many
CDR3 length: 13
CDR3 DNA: TGCGCCAGCAGCCCTTCGACGGGGGATGAGCAGTTCTTC
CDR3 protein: CASSPSTGDEQFF